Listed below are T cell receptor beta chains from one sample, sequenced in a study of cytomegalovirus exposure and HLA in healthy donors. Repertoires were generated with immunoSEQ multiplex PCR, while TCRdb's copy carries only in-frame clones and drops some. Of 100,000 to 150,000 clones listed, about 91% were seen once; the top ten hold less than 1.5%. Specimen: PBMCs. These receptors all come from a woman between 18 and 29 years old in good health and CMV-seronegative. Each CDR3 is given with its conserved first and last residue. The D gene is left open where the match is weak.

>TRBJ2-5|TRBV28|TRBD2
CASSGEGTETQYF
TGTGCCAGCAGCGGGGAGGGGACAGAGACCCAGTACTTC
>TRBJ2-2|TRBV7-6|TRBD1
CASSPTVTGDGELFF
TGTGCCAGCAGCCCGACCGTCACAGGGGACGGGGAGCTGTTTTTT
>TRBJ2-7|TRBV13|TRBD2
CASSRSLRERYEQYF
TGTGCCAGCAGCAGGAGCCTGCGGGAGCGTTACGAGCAGTACTTC
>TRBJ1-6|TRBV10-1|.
CASSAQGNSPLHF
TGCGCCAGCAGTGCACAGGGCAATTCACCCCTCCACTTT
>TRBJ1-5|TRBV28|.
CATLPPTAYSNQPQHF
TGTGCCACCCTCCCCCCCACAGCATATAGCAATCAGCCCCAGCATTTT
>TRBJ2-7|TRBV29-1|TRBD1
CSVRTGTGAYEQYF
TGCAGCGTCCGGACCGGGACAGGAGCCTACGAGCAGTACTTC
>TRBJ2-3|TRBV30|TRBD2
CASETSGSSTDTQYF
TGTGCCAGTGAGACTAGCGGGTCTAGCACAGATACGCAGTATTTT
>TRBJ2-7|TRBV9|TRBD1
CASSAEDRGAYEQYF
TGTGCCAGCAGCGCCGAGGACAGGGGGGCCTACGAGCAGTACTTC
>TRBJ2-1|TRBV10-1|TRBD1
CASSESPGQGRNNEQFF
TGCGCCAGCAGTGAGTCCCCGGGACAGGGTAGAAACAATGAGCAGTTCTTC
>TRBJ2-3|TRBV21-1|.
CASASRGRRTDTQYF
TGTGCCAGCGCCTCGCGCGGGAGGAGAACAGATACGCAGTATTTT
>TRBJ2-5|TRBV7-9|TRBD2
CASSPRTSGEETQYF
TGTGCCAGCAGCCCCCGGACTAGCGGGGAAGAGACCCAGTACTTC
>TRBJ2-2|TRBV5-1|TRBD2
CASSLELAGGGGELFF
TGCGCCAGCAGCTTGGAACTAGCGGGGGGCGGCGGGGAGCTGTTTTTT
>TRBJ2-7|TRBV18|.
CASSPQREYEQYF
TGTGCCAGCTCACCACAACGGGAGTACGAGCAGTACTTC
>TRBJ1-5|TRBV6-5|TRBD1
CASRTDRGSNQPQHF
TGTGCCAGCAGAACCGACAGGGGTAGCAATCAGCCCCAGCATTTT
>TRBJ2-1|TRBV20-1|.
CSASQYNEQFF
TGCAGTGCTTCGCAGTACAATGAGCAGTTCTTC
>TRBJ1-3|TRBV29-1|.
CSVVGGRSGNTIYF
TGCAGCGTTGTGGGGGGGAGGAGTGGAAACACCATATATTTT
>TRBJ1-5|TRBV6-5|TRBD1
CASSPDRGWVQPQHF
TGTGCCAGCAGTCCGGACAGGGGGTGGGTTCAGCCCCAGCATTTT
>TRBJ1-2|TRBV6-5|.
CASSYNLGQNYGYTF
TGTGCCAGCAGTTACAACCTGGGACAAAACTATGGCTACACCTTC
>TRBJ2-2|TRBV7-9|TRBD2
CASSPSGARVRGELFF
TGTGCCAGCAGCCCTAGCGGGGCTAGGGTTCGAGGGGAGCTGTTTTTT